Described below is a single TCR beta chain sequence and its context. The V gene's germline CDR1 is MDHEN and CDR2 SYDVKM. With V trimmed by 7 bases and J by 12 bases, 12 bases remained unmatched. There are 14 residues in the CDR3. These data come from a study of blood T cell repertoires in COVID-19. Study context: Samples representing acute and convalescent COVID-19 were sourced from the United States, Italy and Spain. The cDNA or gDNA used as material had been derived from T cells, B-cell-depleted T cells, or PBMCs.

Original analysis: From reference gene primer amplification, estimates of nucleated cell counts were derived. Some clones are missing from TCRdb's copy, which holds only in-frame ones; the method was immunoSEQ multiplex PCR. The D gene and trimming were derived from the DNA, and the V and J assignments and clone size from that table. The sample contains some 210,000 clones, roughly four fifths of which appear only once. The specimen was peripheral blood. This TCR was sampled from a woman aged 50 to 65 with active or convalescent COVID-19. V is TRBV28 and J is TRBJ2-1; TRBD1 matches 10 bases. CDR3 sequence (DNA): TGTGCCAGCACCACACTGGACAGGGGGTTGGGGCAGTTCTTC. Its protein is CASTTLDRGLGQFF.